These 5 T cell receptor beta chains were sequenced from one sample in a study of CD8+ T cells in alopecia areata (dated by TCRdb to 2016 to 2018). According to the study, the label for this sample's time point signals: baseline before oral tofacitinib. The method was the immunoSEQ multiplex PCR assay. RNA was extracted from all samples and reverse transcribed into cDNA, which served as template for TCR sequencing. In TCRdb, the immuneACCESS table is reduced to in-frame sequences with V and J assigned. These tables do not hold every clone; where another copy was compared, an unresolved V gene accounts for under half, and the others remain unexplained. The sample table contains just over 150,000 clones; only one count was recorded for 50% to 65% of them. Jointly, the top ten make up 19% of the sample. Source: CD8+ T cells sorted from blood, taken at week 0. These TCRs come from a human donor with alopecia areata.

The chain couples TRBV11-2 to TRBJ2-1; 8 bases line up with TRBD1. Germline V gene lookup returns CDR1 SGHAT and CDR2 FQNNGV. With 1 base clipped from V and 12 bases from J, the junction kept 8 bases outside the gene matches. The CDR3 sequence is 14 residues long. CDR3: CASSLGGQGRGQFF. CDR3 sequence (DNA): TGTGCCAGCAGCTTAGGCGGACAGGGCAGGGGGCAGTTCTTC.

The chain combines TRBV11-2 with TRBJ2-5; 8 bases match TRBD1. CDR1 and CDR2 from the germline V gene are SGHAT and FQNNGV. V trimming: 5 bases; J trimming: 5 bases; junction bases outside the gene matches: 7. The CDR3 totals 14 residues. Here the CDR3 reads CASSRWTGLETQYF. CDR3 bases: TGTGCCAGCAGCCGATGGACAGGGCTGGAGACCCAGTACTTC.

In this sample, this clone turned up a few times. The chain uses TRBV9 and TRBJ2-1; no clear D. Trimming shortened V by 0 bases and J by 2 bases, and 12 bases separated the two germline ends. The CDR3 is 16 residues long. Looked up from germline, CDR1 is SGDLS and CDR2 is YYNGEE. CDR3 in DNA: TGTGCCAGCAGCGTAGACGAGAACCCACCCTACAATGAGCAGTTCTTC. It codes for CASSVDENPPYNEQFF.

This chain links TRBV7-6 with TRBJ2-1; D is ambiguous. Trimming removed 3 bases at V and 10 bases at J, with 22 bases between. Germline CDR1 and CDR2: SGHVS and FNYEAQ. This CDR3 comprises 16 residues. CDR3 bases: TGTGCCAGCAGCTTGAGTGGAGATCCACCATCGCGGGAGCAGTTCTTC. Translating gives CASSLSGDPPSREQFF.

This chain links TRBV30 with TRBJ2-7, with TRBD2 matching over 10 bases. After removal of 2 bases from V and 5 bases from J, the junction contained 6 bases not matched to a gene. Germline loops: CDR1 GTSNPN, CDR2 SVGIG (reference sequence). There are 14 residues in the CDR3. CDR3 DNA sequence: TGTGCCTGGAGTCACCTAGCGGGGGCTCACGAGCAGTACTTC. Translating it yields CAWSHLAGAHEQYF.